This passage covers 20 T cell receptor beta chains from one sample sequenced in a study of blood T cells in healthy people across ages. The use of a sample-barcoded 5' primer and a J-beta primer mix characterized a second PCR of about 7 to 12 cycles. TCRdb ran MiXCR on the 5' RACE reads and lists one entry per CDR3 protein. The sample has 790,000 or so distinct CDR3 sequences; 35% to 50% are singletons. The sample consisted of blood. These receptor sequences come from an elderly man in good health.

This chain links TRBV4-3 with TRBJ2-3; 13 bases fit TRBD2. V was pared by 4 bases and J by 8 bases, with 6 bases of the junction left unmatched. The germline V gene encodes CDR1 LGHNA and CDR2 YSLEER. The CDR3 extends over 15 amino acids. DNA of the CDR3: TGCGCCAGCAGCCCGGGACTAGCGGGACGGGGTACGCAGTATTTT. Its protein is CASSPGLAGRGTQYF.

V usage is TRBV6-1 and J usage is TRBJ2-7, with 7 positions matching TRBD1. This CDR3 contains 14 residues. The germline V gene has CDR1 MNHNS and CDR2 SASEGT. Trimming cost V 4 bases and J 5 bases; bases outside gene matches: 8. CDR3 nucleotide sequence: TGTGCCAGCAGTGCGGGCAGGGGGTATCACGAGCAGTACTTC. Protein sequence: CASSAGRGYHEQYF.

The chain combines TRBV20-1 with TRBJ2-1, with 14 nucleotides matching TRBD2. CDR1 is DFQATT, CDR2 SNEGSKA, per germline (reference sequence). The J segment lost 9 bases and the V segment lost 4 bases, leaving 11 bases of the junction unmatched. The CDR3 runs 16 residues. CDR3 protein: CSATGTSGSVLSEQFF. CDR3 bases: TGCAGTGCTACCGGGACTAGCGGGAGTGTGTTGAGTGAGCAGTTCTTC.

This sequence joins TRBV3-1 and TRBJ1-1, with a possible D match to TRBD1 (6 bases). This CDR3 spans 15 amino acids. Between the trimmed V and J ends, which lost 4 bases and 1 base, there was a span of 13 bases. The germline V gene encodes CDR1 LGHDT and CDR2 YNNKEL (reference sequence). In nucleotides, the CDR3 is TGTGCCAGCAGCCCCCTAAAGGGGGAGAACACTGAAGCTTTCTTT. Translating gives CASSPLKGENTEAFF.

The chain combines TRBV6-1 with TRBJ2-5; D possibly matches TRBD1 or TRBD2 (6 bases each). V lost 6 bases and J 5 bases, leaving 19 bases between the germline ends. There are 15 residues in the CDR3. Per the germline V gene, CDR1 is MNHNS and CDR2 is SASEGT. CDR3 DNA sequence: TGTGCCAGCAGCCAGAATAGGGGGGTCCTGGAGACCCAGTACTTC. This codes for CASSQNRGVLETQYF.

On this clonotype: It may be a read error: a sequence one base away is much more abundant. The CDR3 loop reads CASSFTGFGEQYF. CDR3 coding DNA: TGCGCCAGCAGCTTCACAGGGTTTGGCGAGCAGTACTTC. The rearrangement joins TRBV5-1 to TRBJ2-7; D perhaps matches TRBD1 (6 bases). V was shortened by 2 bases and J by 6 bases, with 12 bases between the two germline ends. There are 13 residues in the CDR3. Germline assignment: CDR1 SGHRS and CDR2 YFSETQ.

This chain uses TRBV7-2 with TRBJ2-1; D gene uncertain. Trimming pared 0 bases from V and 10 bases from J, leaving 7 bases between. CDR1 and CDR2 from the germline V gene are SGHTA and FQGNSA. The CDR3 is made up of 12 amino acids. The CDR3 spells CASSLAEWEQFF. The CDR3 DNA sequence: TGTGCCAGCAGCTTAGCCGAGTGGGAGCAGTTCTTC.

This clonotype has a handful of counts. This chain joins TRBV4-2 and TRBJ2-3; D call uncertain. The length of the CDR3 is 12 residues. V was pared by 2 bases and J by 5 bases, with 5 bases between. Germline lookup yields CDR1 LGHNA and CDR2 YNFKEQ. The CDR3 region is CASSQKKDTQYF. The CDR3 bases are TGTGCCAGCAGCCAAAAAAAAGATACGCAGTATTTT.

The J gene is TRBJ2-1, the V gene TRBV30; 12 nucleotides match TRBD1. The CDR3 runs to 15 residues. The V segment lost 2 bases and the J segment 8 bases; nucleotides outside the gene matches: 7. Germline V CDR1 and CDR2: GTSNPN, SVGIG (reference sequence). The CDR3 region has the DNA TGTGCCTGGAGTACCGGGACAGGGGGCGTGGATGAGCAGTTCTTC. This gives the protein CAWSTGTGGVDEQFF.

This chain links TRBV19 with TRBJ1-2, with D maybe TRBD1 (6 bases). Trimming took 5 bases from V and 4 from J, leaving 14 bases between them. Germline loops: CDR1 LNHDA, CDR2 SQIVND (reference sequence). The CDR3 extends over 14 amino acids. The CDR3 DNA is TGTGCCAGTAGTCCGCGGACAGAATCCTATGGCTACACCTTC. Amino acid sequence: CASSPRTESYGYTF.

The chain joins TRBV5-1 to TRBJ2-7, with D possibly being TRBD1 (6 bases). Trimming left V 2 bases short and J 5 bases short, with 14 bases between. This CDR3 contains 14 residues. CDR1 and CDR2 from the germline V gene are SGHRS and YFSETQ. CDR3 sequence: CASSFHTGFDEQYF. Written as DNA, the CDR3 is TGCGCCAGCAGCTTTCACACAGGGTTCGACGAGCAGTACTTC.

The chain joins TRBV10-3 to TRBJ2-2; 10 nucleotides line up with TRBD2. The CDR3 consists of 18 residues. Trimming at V came to 4 bases and at J to 5 bases, leaving 13 bases not matched to a gene. The germline V gene encodes CDR1 ENHRY and CDR2 SYGVKD. The CDR3 nucleotides read TGTGCCATCAGTGGGTTCGCTAGCGGGGGCGATTATACCGGGGAGCTGTTTTTT. This sequence encodes CAISGFASGGDYTGELFF.

The chain is built from TRBV5-6 and TRBJ2-1; tentatively, D is TRBD2 (5 bases). The CDR3 contains 15 residues. Trimming left V 4 bases short and J 10 bases short, with 21 bases between. The V gene's germline CDR1 is SGHDT and CDR2 YYEEEE. The DNA for the CDR3 is TGTGCCAGCAGCCAGCTTGAGACGGGGTTTCGGGAGCAGTTCTTC. As protein: CASSQLETGFREQFF.

This CDR3 is CASSRDSTNTGELFF. Written as DNA, the CDR3 is TGTGCCAGCAGCCGGGACAGTACGAACACCGGGGAGCTGTTTTTT. J is TRBJ2-2 and V is TRBV3-1, with 7 bases identical to TRBD1. The CDR3 sequence is 15 residues long. Germline lookup yields CDR1 LGHDT and CDR2 YNNKEL (reference sequence). V was clipped by 4 bases and J by 0 bases; unmatched bases: 2.

This rearrangement joins TRBV29-1 to TRBJ2-6, with D unresolved. With 5 bases removed from V and 4 bases from J, the gap between germline ends came to 6 bases. This CDR3 is 12 amino acids long. Germline lookup yields CDR1 SQVTM and CDR2 ANQGSEA. CDR3 bases: TGCAGCGTTCAGGCCGGGGCCAACGTCCTGACTTTC. This translates into CSVQAGANVLTF.

This sequence joins TRBV20-1 and TRBJ1-4; D possibly corresponds to TRBD1 (5 bases). This CDR3 is 14 amino acids long. Per germline, CDR1 DFQATT and CDR2 SNEGSKA (reference sequence). V was shortened by 4 bases and J by 8 bases, with 17 bases between the two germline ends. CDR3 region: CSANPRDVGEKLFF. The CDR3 nucleotides read TGCAGTGCTAACCCCCGGGACGTGGGGGAAAAACTGTTTTTT.

The V call is TRBV10-3, the J call TRBJ2-1; 7 nucleotides agree with TRBD1. The CDR3 runs to 15 residues. Germline V CDR1 and CDR2: ENHRY, SYGVKD. V was pared by 1 base and J by 5 bases, with 5 bases of the junction left unmatched. DNA for the CDR3: TGTGCCATCAGTGAGTACCGGGACAGCGACAATGAGCAGTTCTTC. Translation: CAISEYRDSDNEQFF.

The rearrangement joins TRBV20-1 to TRBJ2-7; the match to TRBD2 covers 8 bases. The J call may be wrong; the DNA end is better matched by TRBJ2-5. Germline CDR1 is DFQATT and CDR2 is SNEGSKA (reference sequence). The CDR3 consists of 14 residues. In DNA form, the CDR3 reads TGCAGTGCTAGTCTCCAAGCGGGAGAAGAGACCCAGTACTTC. It yields the protein CSASLQAGEETQYF.

Ten or more counts support this clonotype. A much larger clone differs by one base, so this may be a read error. This rearrangement joins TRBV29-1 to TRBJ2-5; D is uncertain. Germline V gene sequence: CDR1 SQVTM, CDR2 ANQGSEA. This CDR3 comprises 14 residues. The V end lost 5 bases, the J end lost 1 base, and 14 bases lay between the germline ends. The CDR3 DNA reads as TGCAGCGTTTGTGACGGGCAGACCCAAGAGACCCAGTACTTC. It codes for CSVCDGQTQETQYF.

The V call is TRBV4-2, the J call TRBJ2-5; TRBD1 matches at 10 bases. Matching the DNA end better, TRBJ2-7 makes the J call doubtful. CDR1 and CDR2 from the germline V gene are LGHNA and YNFKEQ. The CDR3 has 17 residues. As DNA, the CDR3 is TGTGCCAGCAGCCTCAACTGGGGGACAGGGGATTTTCGCGAGCAGTACTTC. Translated: CASSLNWGTGDFREQYF.